This T cell receptor beta chain derives from a study of CD8 T cells in ankylosing spondylitis. The sample holds many counts of this clonotype. Its target is unknown. Germline V gene lookup returns CDR1 SGHTA and CDR2 FQGNSA. V gave up 3 bases and J gave up 1 base; unmatched junction bases: 6. The CDR3 is made up of 17 amino acids. Making the TCR beta libraries involved quantitative 5'-RACE with molecular barcodes. TCRdb reprocessed the 5' RACE reads via MiXCR and lists one record per CDR3 protein. The repertoire holds 200,000 to 300,000 distinct CDR3 sequences, with roughly a tenth as singletons. Study-wide points: CD8+ disease-linked clones were present at relatively low frequencies in blood.

V gene TRBV7-2 combines with J gene TRBJ2-2; 9 bases are a match to TRBD2. Sequencing was carried out using blood, either unsorted or a sorted T cell fraction (not recorded which). The source of this sequence is a male donor with ankylosing spondylitis or in good health (not recorded which). CDR3 protein: CASSFPSGDVNTGELFF. In DNA form, the CDR3 reads TGTGCCAGCAGCTTCCCTAGCGGGGACGTGAACACCGGGGAGCTGTTTTTT.